This T cell receptor (beta chain) was captured in a study of memory CD4+ T cells and cytomegalovirus serostatus. Generated by immunoSEQ multiplex PCR, the TCRdb table keeps only in-frame clones and is missing some. The sample includes 50,000 or so clones, around 76% of them seen just once. The sort gate was single viable CD3+CD4+CD8-CD45RO+ cells for memory CD4+ T cells. This CDR3 spans 15 amino acids. In germline, CDR1 is SGHTA, CDR2 FQGNSA. With 5 bases removed from V and 2 bases from J, the gap between germline ends came to 12 bases. The source material was memory CD4+ T cells from blood. This TCR was recovered from an adult in good health and CMV-seropositive. The chain links TRBV7-2 to TRBJ1-4; tentative D call: TRBD1 (6 bases). CDR3 in amino acids: CASSPETGTNEKLFF. In DNA, the CDR3 is TGTGCCAGCAGCCCAGAGACAGGCACTAATGAAAAACTGTTTTTT.